A selection of T cell receptor beta chains follows, all from one sample in a study of blood T cells in healthy people across ages. TCRdb fed the 5' RACE reads into MiXCR, producing one record per CDR3 protein. The table has almost 1 million distinct CDR3 sequences, roughly 51% seen once. Sequencing used blood. The receptors here all came from an older woman in good health. The CDR3 runs from the conserved cysteine through the conserved F or W. The order of the fields is D gene, clone size, V gene, J gene, CDR3 DNA, CDR3 protein. A D gene is named only where the DNA matches it firmly. A row's size may be missing; if present it is once, few, many or a size class.

d_call: -; clone_size: -; v_call: TRBV28; j_call: TRBJ2-7; cdr3_nt: TGTGCCAGCAGTTTTTTCCCGGCCCGTGTGGGGAGACTAACCTACGAGCAGTACTTC; cdr3_aa: CASSFFPARVGRLTYEQYF
d_call: -; clone_size: -; v_call: TRBV12-3/TRBV12-4; j_call: TRBJ2-7; cdr3_nt: TGTGCCAGCAGTTCGCCTGAGCATTTAGGCGAGCAGTACTTC; cdr3_aa: CASSSPEHLGEQYF
d_call: -; clone_size: -; v_call: TRBV27; j_call: TRBJ1-1; cdr3_nt: TGTGCCAGCAGTTTTGGACGGGCGAACACTGAAGCTTTCTTT; cdr3_aa: CASSFGRANTEAFF
d_call: TRBD2; clone_size: -; v_call: TRBV27; j_call: TRBJ2-5; cdr3_nt: TGTGCCAGCAGTTCTGGACTAGCCGGGACCCAGTACTTC; cdr3_aa: CASSSGLAGTQYF
d_call: TRBD2; clone_size: -; v_call: TRBV12-3/TRBV12-4; j_call: TRBJ2-5; cdr3_nt: TGTGCCAGCAGGGGGGAGGGATGGGAGACCCAGTACTTC; cdr3_aa: CASRGEGWETQYF
d_call: -; clone_size: few; v_call: TRBV14; j_call: TRBJ2-7; cdr3_nt: TGTGCCAGCAGCGCGGAGGGAGTGATCCGGAACCACTACGAGCAGTACTTC; cdr3_aa: CASSAEGVIRNHYEQYF
d_call: TRBD2; clone_size: once; v_call: TRBV10-3; j_call: TRBJ2-1; cdr3_nt: TGTGCCGTCAGTGGGACTGGACTAGCGGGTTACAATGAGCAGTTCTTC; cdr3_aa: CAVSGTGLAGYNEQFF
d_call: TRBD1; clone_size: -; v_call: TRBV9; j_call: TRBJ2-3; cdr3_nt: TGTGCCAGCAGCCTCCGGGACAGGGGTCTTTATACGCAGTATTTT; cdr3_aa: CASSLRDRGLYTQYF
d_call: -; clone_size: -; v_call: TRBV11-3; j_call: TRBJ2-6; cdr3_nt: TGTGCCAGCAGCCACCGACACCCCTCTGGGGCCAACGTCCTGACTTTC; cdr3_aa: CASSHRHPSGANVLTF
d_call: -; clone_size: -; v_call: TRBV12-3/TRBV12-4; j_call: TRBJ2-3; cdr3_nt: TGTGCCAGCAGTCTCAGTTTGTCGCAGTATTTT; cdr3_aa: CASSLSLSQYF
d_call: -; clone_size: -; v_call: TRBV20-1; j_call: TRBJ1-1; cdr3_nt: TGCAGTGCTAGCGGCGGGATATTGAACACTGAAGCTTTCTTT; cdr3_aa: CSASGGILNTEAFF
d_call: -; clone_size: -; v_call: TRBV28; j_call: TRBJ2-5; cdr3_nt: TGTGCCAGCAGTTCATCCTACGACCAGTACTTC; cdr3_aa: CASSSSYDQYF
d_call: -; clone_size: few; v_call: TRBV9; j_call: TRBJ2-7; cdr3_nt: TGTGCCAGCAGCGTATCACCCCGGACAGAAGCCTACGAGCAGTACTTC; cdr3_aa: CASSVSPRTEAYEQYF
d_call: -; clone_size: -; v_call: TRBV7-9; j_call: TRBJ2-1; cdr3_nt: TGTGCCAGCGGGACAAGGTCAGGTGAGCAGTTCTTC; cdr3_aa: CASGTRSGEQFF
d_call: -; clone_size: -; v_call: TRBV5-1; j_call: TRBJ2-7; cdr3_nt: TGCGCCAGCAGCTTGGGGGGGGGCTCGATCTCCTACGAGCAGTACTTC; cdr3_aa: CASSLGGGSISYEQYF
d_call: -; clone_size: few; v_call: TRBV6-5; j_call: TRBJ2-3; cdr3_nt: TGTGCCAGCAGTTCGGGGGTTAGGGTTTATTCAGATACGCAGTATTTT; cdr3_aa: CASSSGVRVYSDTQYF
d_call: TRBD2; clone_size: -; v_call: TRBV20-1; j_call: TRBJ2-7; cdr3_nt: TGCAGTGCTAGGGCTAGCGGGACCCGGTCCAACGAGCAGTACTTC; cdr3_aa: CSARASGTRSNEQYF
d_call: -; clone_size: few; v_call: TRBV5-6; j_call: TRBJ2-1; cdr3_nt: TGTGCCAGCAGCTCTGGGGCTTTCCGGTGGGACAATGAGCAGTTCTTC; cdr3_aa: CASSSGAFRWDNEQFF
d_call: TRBD1; clone_size: -; v_call: TRBV29-1; j_call: TRBJ1-2; cdr3_nt: TGCAGCGTACAGGGACAGTTCGTTTATGGCTACACCTTC; cdr3_aa: CSVQGQFVYGYTF
d_call: TRBD1; clone_size: -; v_call: TRBV11-2; j_call: TRBJ2-5; cdr3_nt: TGTGCCAGCAGCCCGACAGGGGCGAAAGAGACCCAGTACTTC; cdr3_aa: CASSPTGAKETQYF
d_call: -; clone_size: few; v_call: TRBV7-9; j_call: TRBJ2-7; cdr3_nt: TGTGCCAGCAGCCTGTCCGGGCCCCGGGTCGAGCAGTACTTC; cdr3_aa: CASSLSGPRVEQYF
d_call: TRBD2; clone_size: -; v_call: TRBV28; j_call: TRBJ2-2; cdr3_nt: TGTGCCTGCAGCCTTAGCGGGAGGAACTTCAACACCGGGGAGCTGTTTTTT; cdr3_aa: CACSLSGRNFNTGELFF
d_call: TRBD2; clone_size: once; v_call: TRBV20-1; j_call: TRBJ2-3; cdr3_nt: TGCAGTGCTAGAGACCTGATCGGGAGGGGGATATTAGATACGCAGTATTTT; cdr3_aa: CSARDLIGRGILDTQYF
d_call: -; clone_size: few; v_call: TRBV19; j_call: TRBJ2-7; cdr3_nt: TGTGCCAGTAGTATGCGAATGAGCGAGCAGTACTTC; cdr3_aa: CASSMRMSEQYF
d_call: -; clone_size: few; v_call: TRBV29-1; j_call: TRBJ1-2; cdr3_nt: TGCAGCGTAGGGGATAGTGACTATGGCTACACCTTC; cdr3_aa: CSVGDSDYGYTF
d_call: TRBD2; clone_size: -; v_call: TRBV27; j_call: TRBJ2-7; cdr3_nt: TGTGCCAGCAGCCGGAGCGGGAGGGTTGCCTACGAGCAGTACTTC; cdr3_aa: CASSRSGRVAYEQYF
d_call: -; clone_size: many; v_call: TRBV29-1; j_call: TRBJ2-7; cdr3_nt: TGCAGCGTTGAGAACCAGGAAGAGCAGTACTTC; cdr3_aa: CSVENQEEQYF
d_call: TRBD2; clone_size: -; v_call: TRBV20-1; j_call: TRBJ2-7; cdr3_nt: TGCAGTGCTACCTCGGGACATCGCTCCGGGACTAGCGAATCCGAGCAGTACTTC; cdr3_aa: CSATSGHRSGTSESEQYF
d_call: -; clone_size: few; v_call: TRBV5-5; j_call: TRBJ2-3; cdr3_nt: TGTGCCAGCAGCTTGGGGGTAGCGGGCACAGATACGCAGTATTTT; cdr3_aa: CASSLGVAGTDTQYF